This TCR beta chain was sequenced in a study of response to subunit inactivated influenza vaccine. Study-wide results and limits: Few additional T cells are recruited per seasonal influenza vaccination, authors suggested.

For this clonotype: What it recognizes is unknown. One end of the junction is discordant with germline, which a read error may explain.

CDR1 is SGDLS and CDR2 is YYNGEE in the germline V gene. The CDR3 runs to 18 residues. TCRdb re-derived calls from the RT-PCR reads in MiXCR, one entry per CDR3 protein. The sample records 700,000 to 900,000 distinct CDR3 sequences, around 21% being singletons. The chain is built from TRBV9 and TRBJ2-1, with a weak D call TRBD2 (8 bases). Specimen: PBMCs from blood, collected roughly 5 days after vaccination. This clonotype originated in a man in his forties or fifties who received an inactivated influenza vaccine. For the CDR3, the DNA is TGTGCCAGCAGAGGCGGACGAGGGGGCAGCGGGAGAGGCAATGAGCAGTCCTTC. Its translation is CASRGGRGGSGRGNEQSF.